These 9 T cell receptor beta chains originate from one sample sequenced in a study of response to subunit inactivated influenza vaccine. TCRdb passed the RT-PCR reads through MiXCR, listing each CDR3 protein once. The sample has approximately 520,000 distinct CDR3 sequences; around 25% are singletons. The specimen was CD4+ T cells sorted from PBMCs, collected less than 6 days after vaccination. These receptors all come from a man aged 45-65 years who received an inactivated influenza vaccine.

This chain uses TRBV20-1 with TRBJ1-1; D is unclear. Germline values: CDR1 DFQATT, CDR2 SNEGSKA (reference sequence). The ends were cut back, 1 base at V and 1 base at J, with 7 bases in the middle. The CDR3 has 13 residues. The CDR3 region has the DNA TGCAGTGCTAGAGGGGTAGCGAACACTGAAGCTTTCTTT. The encoded protein is CSARGVANTEAFF.

This clonotype has just a few counts. The chain uses TRBV4-1 and TRBJ2-2, with D uncertain. The CDR3 extends over 14 amino acids. The V end was cut by 3 bases, the J end by 2 bases, with 7 bases between. Per the germline V gene, CDR1 is MGHRA and CDR2 is YSYEKL. CDR3: CASSHLVNTGELFF. CDR3 in DNA: TGCGCCAGCAGCCATCTCGTTAACACCGGGGAGCTGTTTTTT.

This clonotype was seen a handful of times. V gene TRBV4-1 combines with J gene TRBJ2-7; 8 bases match TRBD1. This CDR3 region has 14 residues. CDR1 is MGHRA and CDR2 is YSYEKL in the germline V gene. V was clipped by 1 base and J by 3 bases; unmatched bases: 2. This CDR3 is CASSQVDRGYEQYF. In DNA form, the CDR3 reads TGCGCCAGCAGCCAAGTTGACAGGGGCTACGAGCAGTACTTC.

This clonotype has just a few counts. This chain uses TRBV29-1 with TRBJ2-1, with D unclear. The CDR3 is 13 amino acids. V was shortened by 6 bases and J by 0 bases, with 9 bases between the two germline ends. Germline CDR1 SQVTM, CDR2 ANQGSEA. CDR3 in DNA: TGCAGCGTGCGAGGTACCTCCTACAATGAGCAGTTCTTC. Amino acid sequence: CSVRGTSYNEQFF.

This clonotype has more than one count but fewer than ten. V gene TRBV14 combines with J gene TRBJ2-5; 8 bases fit TRBD1. V shed 0 bases, J shed 6 bases, and the junction held 12 bases outside the gene matches. The CDR3 spans 17 residues. Germline lookup yields CDR1 SGHDN and CDR2 FVKESK. CDR3 DNA: TGTGCCAGCAGCCAAGATAGTCTCCGGGACAGGAGGCAGACCCAGTACTTC. Its translation: CASSQDSLRDRRQTQYF.

This clonotype was observed a handful of times. The chain has TRBV12-3 or TRBV12-4 and TRBJ1-5; D unresolved. With 3 bases removed from V and 0 bases from J, the gap between germline ends came to 12 bases. The CDR3 contains 16 residues. The CDR3 DNA reads TGTGCCAGCAGTTTTTCGGCGTTATATAGCAATCAGCCCCAGCATTTT. It translates to CASSFSALYSNQPQHF.

This chain uses TRBV6-5 with TRBJ2-3; possible D gene TRBD1, 8 bases. The CDR3 loop spans 16 amino acids. V was clipped by 3 bases and J by 4 bases, with 17 bases between them. Germline V lookup: CDR1 MNHEY, CDR2 SVGAGI. CDR3 bases: TGTGCCAGCAGTTATAAGAGGACAGGGAGGGCAGATACGCAGTATTTT. Protein sequence: CASSYKRTGRADTQYF.

A few counts support this clonotype. This chain uses TRBV12-3 or TRBV12-4 with TRBJ2-7; 8 nucleotides align to TRBD2. V lost 6 bases and J lost 0; bases outside the gene matches: 10. The CDR3 is 16 amino acids. The CDR3 sequence: CASSPQRGPSSYEQYF. DNA of the CDR3: TGTGCCAGCAGCCCACAGCGGGGGCCGAGCTCCTACGAGCAGTACTTC.

This chain links TRBV3-1 with TRBJ2-1, with 14 bases identical to TRBD2. Trimming took 4 bases from V and 6 from J; bases not matched to a gene: 8. This CDR3 has 17 amino acids. Per germline, CDR1 LGHDT and CDR2 YNNKEL (reference sequence). DNA of the CDR3: TGTGCCAGCAGCCGCCCCAGACTAGCGGGAGGGGCCAATGAGCAGTTCTTC. This encodes CASSRPRLAGGANEQFF.